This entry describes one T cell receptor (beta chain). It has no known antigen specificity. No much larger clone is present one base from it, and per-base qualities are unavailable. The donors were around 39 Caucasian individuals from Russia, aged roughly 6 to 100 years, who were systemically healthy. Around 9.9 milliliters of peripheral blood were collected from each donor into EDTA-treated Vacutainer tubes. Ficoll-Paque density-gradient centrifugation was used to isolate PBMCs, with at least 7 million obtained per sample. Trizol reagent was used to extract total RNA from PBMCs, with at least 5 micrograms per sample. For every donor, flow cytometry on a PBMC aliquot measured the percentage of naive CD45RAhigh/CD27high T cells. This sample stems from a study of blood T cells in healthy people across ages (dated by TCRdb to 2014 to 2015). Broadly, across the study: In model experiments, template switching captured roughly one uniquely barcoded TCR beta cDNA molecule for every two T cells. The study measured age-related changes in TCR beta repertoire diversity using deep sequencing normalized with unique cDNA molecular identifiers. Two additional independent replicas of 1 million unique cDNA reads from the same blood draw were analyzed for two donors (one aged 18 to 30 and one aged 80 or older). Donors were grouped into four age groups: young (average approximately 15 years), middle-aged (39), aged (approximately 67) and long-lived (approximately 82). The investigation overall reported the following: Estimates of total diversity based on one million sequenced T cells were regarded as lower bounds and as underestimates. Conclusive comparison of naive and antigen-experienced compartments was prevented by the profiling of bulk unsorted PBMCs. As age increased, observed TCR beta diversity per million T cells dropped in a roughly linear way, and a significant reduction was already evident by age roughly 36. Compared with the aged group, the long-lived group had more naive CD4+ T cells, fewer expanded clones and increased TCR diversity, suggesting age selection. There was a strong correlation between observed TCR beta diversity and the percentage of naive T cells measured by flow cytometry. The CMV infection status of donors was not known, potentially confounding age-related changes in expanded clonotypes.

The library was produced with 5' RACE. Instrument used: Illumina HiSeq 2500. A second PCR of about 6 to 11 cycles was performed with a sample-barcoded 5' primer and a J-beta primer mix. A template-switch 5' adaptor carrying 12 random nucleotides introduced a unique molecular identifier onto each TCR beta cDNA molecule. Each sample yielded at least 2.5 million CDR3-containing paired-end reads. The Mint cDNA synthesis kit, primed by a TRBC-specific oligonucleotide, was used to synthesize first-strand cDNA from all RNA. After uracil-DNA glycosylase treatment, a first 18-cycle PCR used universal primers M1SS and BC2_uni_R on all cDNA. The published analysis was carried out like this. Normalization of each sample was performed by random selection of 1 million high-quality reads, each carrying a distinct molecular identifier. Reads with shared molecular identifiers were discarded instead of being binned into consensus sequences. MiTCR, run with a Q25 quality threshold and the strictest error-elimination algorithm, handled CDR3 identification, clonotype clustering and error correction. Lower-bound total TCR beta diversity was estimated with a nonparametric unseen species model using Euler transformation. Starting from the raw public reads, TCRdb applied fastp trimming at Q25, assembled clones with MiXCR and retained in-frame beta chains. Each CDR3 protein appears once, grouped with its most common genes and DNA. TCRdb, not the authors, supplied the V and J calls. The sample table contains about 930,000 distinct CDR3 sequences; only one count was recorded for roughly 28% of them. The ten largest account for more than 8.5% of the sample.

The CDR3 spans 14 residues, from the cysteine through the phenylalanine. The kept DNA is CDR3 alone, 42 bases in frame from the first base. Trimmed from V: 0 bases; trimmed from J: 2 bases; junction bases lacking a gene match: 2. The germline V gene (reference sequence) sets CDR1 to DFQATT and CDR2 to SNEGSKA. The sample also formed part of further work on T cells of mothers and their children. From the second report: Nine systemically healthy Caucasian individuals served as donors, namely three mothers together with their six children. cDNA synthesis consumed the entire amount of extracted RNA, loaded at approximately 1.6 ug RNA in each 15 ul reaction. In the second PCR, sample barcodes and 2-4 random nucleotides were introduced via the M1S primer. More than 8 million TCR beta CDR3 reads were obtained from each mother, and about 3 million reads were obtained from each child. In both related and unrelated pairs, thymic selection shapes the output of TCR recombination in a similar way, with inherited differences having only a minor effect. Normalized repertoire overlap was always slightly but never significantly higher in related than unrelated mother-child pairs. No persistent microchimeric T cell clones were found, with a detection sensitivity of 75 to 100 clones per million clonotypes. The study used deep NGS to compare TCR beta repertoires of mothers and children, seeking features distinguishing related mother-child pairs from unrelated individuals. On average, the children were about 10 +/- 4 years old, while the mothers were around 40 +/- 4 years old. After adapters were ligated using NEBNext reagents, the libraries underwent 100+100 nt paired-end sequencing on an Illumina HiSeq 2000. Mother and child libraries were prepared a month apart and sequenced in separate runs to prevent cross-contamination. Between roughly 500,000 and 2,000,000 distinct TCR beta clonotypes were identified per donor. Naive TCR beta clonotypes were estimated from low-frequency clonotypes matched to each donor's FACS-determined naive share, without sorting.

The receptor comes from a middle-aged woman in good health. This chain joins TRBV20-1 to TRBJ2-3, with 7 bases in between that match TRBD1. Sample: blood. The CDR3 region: CSAREDRATDTQYF. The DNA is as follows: TGCAGTGCTAGAGAAGACAGGGCCACAGATACGCAGTATTTT.